The rows below give T cell receptor beta chains drawn from one sample of a study of low-dose radiotherapy and immunotherapy resistance in tumors. TCRdb fed the reads into MiXCR, producing one record per CDR3 protein. Of tens of thousands of distinct CDR3 sequences listed, around 21% are singletons. The sequences come from PBMCs, collected after low-dose radiotherapy plus immunotherapy. The receptors shown here come from a female donor with ovarian cancer. Each CDR3 is given with its conserved first and last residue. Fields, in order: CDR3 DNA, CDR3 protein, D gene, J gene, V gene, clone size. D genes are given only for firm matches. Expanded clones are given a class, and other clones once, few, many or no size at all.

TGTGCCAGCAGCGTACAGGGTAGTGAGGGGAACACTGAAGCTTTCTTT	CASSVQGSEGNTEAFF	NA	TRBJ1-1	TRBV9	many
TGCGCCAGCAGCGGGGGACTAGGGGACGGAACCTACGAGCAGTACTTC	CASSGGLGDGTYEQYF	TRBD2	TRBJ2-7	TRBV4-1	many
TGTGCCAGTACCGAGGGGGGGGGCTCCTACAATGAGCAGTTCTTC	CASTEGGGSYNEQFF	NA	TRBJ2-1	TRBV19	many
TGCGCCAGCAGCTTGGCCAACAGGGGGACTGAAGCTTTCTTT	CASSLANRGTEAFF	TRBD1	TRBJ1-1	TRBV5-1	many
TGTGCCAGTAGCTTGGACGGGAACACCGGGGAGCTGTTTTTT	CASSLDGNTGELFF	NA	TRBJ2-2	TRBV19	many
TGTGCCTGGAGTCCCATCCGGGACGAGCAGTACTTC	CAWSPIRDEQYF	NA	TRBJ2-7	TRBV30	many
TGTGCCAGCAGTCTCGGGGAGCTGTTTTTT	CASSLGELFF	NA	TRBJ2-2	TRBV12-3/TRBV12-4	few
TGTGCCAGCACCCCTCCCGGGCAGGGATATGGCTACACCTTC	CASTPPGQGYGYTF	NA	TRBJ1-2	TRBV5-5	many
TGCGCCAGCAGCTTGCGGCCCGGGGGGCAACAGTACGAGCAGTACTTC	CASSLRPGGQQYEQYF	NA	TRBJ2-7	TRBV5-1	many
TGTGCCAGCAGTTCGGACGGAATCAATCAGCCCCAGCATTTT	CASSSDGINQPQHF	NA	TRBJ1-5	TRBV2	NA
TGTGCCAGCAGCTTGCTTTGGGATCAGCCCCAGCATTTT	CASSLLWDQPQHF	NA	TRBJ1-5	TRBV5-5	medium-sized
TGTGCCAGTAGGCCCCGGGGGGAGGACGAGCAGTACTTC	CASRPRGEDEQYF	TRBD2	TRBJ2-7	TRBV19	many
TGTGCCAGCAGACGCGTCGACAGCGGCAATTCACCCCTCCACTTT	CASRRVDSGNSPLHF	NA	TRBJ1-6	TRBV28	many
TGTGCCAGCAGTTTATCCCGGGGAGGGTCGAACACCGGGGAGCTGTTTTTT	CASSLSRGGSNTGELFF	TRBD2	TRBJ2-2	TRBV12-3/TRBV12-4	many
TGTGCCAGCAGAGCACAGGCGAATGAGCAGTTCTTC	CASRAQANEQFF	NA	TRBJ2-1	TRBV12-3/TRBV12-4	many
TGTGCCAGCAGCGAGGGACATCAGCCCCAGCATTTT	CASSEGHQPQHF	NA	TRBJ1-5	TRBV5-6	many
TGTGCCAGTAGTAAGTTGCTCTTAGTCCATGAGCAGTTCTTC	CASSKLLLVHEQFF	NA	TRBJ2-1	TRBV19	many
TGCGCCAGCAGTTCAACAGGGGGCGCGAACACTGAAGCTTTCTTT	CASSSTGGANTEAFF	TRBD1	TRBJ1-1	TRBV5-1	many
TGCAGCGTGGGGACTAGCGGCGCGGATACGCAGTATTTT	CSVGTSGADTQYF	TRBD2	TRBJ2-3	TRBV29-1	medium-sized
TGTGCCAGTAGTACATCTGGGGCCAACGTCCTGACTTTC	CASSTSGANVLTF	NA	TRBJ2-6	TRBV19	many
TGTGCCAGCAGTTTATCGGACAGTTACGAGCAGTACTTC	CASSLSDSYEQYF	NA	TRBJ2-7	TRBV28	NA
TGCAGCGTTGTGGCTGTTGGGCCCACCGGGGAGCTGTTTTTT	CSVVAVGPTGELFF	NA	TRBJ2-2	TRBV29-1	many
TGTGCCAGCAGCCACCGGGAAACAGCAGCCTACAATGAGCAGTTCTTC	CASSHRETAAYNEQFF	NA	TRBJ2-1	TRBV11-2	many
TGCAGTGCTAGGGAAGCGGGGGCGAACACCGGGGAGCTGTTTTTT	CSAREAGANTGELFF	TRBD2	TRBJ2-2	TRBV20-1	many
TGTGCCAGCAGTTACGATTTTCAGGGTACCCCAATCTCCTACAATGAGCAGTTCTTC	CASSYDFQGTPISYNEQFF	NA	TRBJ2-1	TRBV6-5	NA
TGCGCCAGCAGCTTGGGGGCCCTGGGCGCGGAGACCCAGTACTTC	CASSLGALGAETQYF	NA	TRBJ2-5	TRBV5-1	many
TGCGCCAGCAGCTTGTGGCCGGACTACGAGCAGTACTTC	CASSLWPDYEQYF	NA	TRBJ2-7	TRBV5-1	NA
TGTGCCAGCAGCGTAACGGGGGGAAGCAATCAGCCCCAGCATTTT	CASSVTGGSNQPQHF	NA	TRBJ1-5	TRBV9	many
TGTGCCACCGACAGGGGTTGGTCCTACAATGAGCAGTTCTTC	CATDRGWSYNEQFF	TRBD1	TRBJ2-1	TRBV5-5	many
TGTGCCAGCACTCCGGTGCGCGGAGCGCAGTTCTTC	CASTPVRGAQFF	NA	TRBJ2-1	TRBV28	few
TGTGCCACCAGTGATTTGGGGGTGGATGAGCAGTTCTTC	CATSDLGVDEQFF	NA	TRBJ2-1	TRBV24-1	many
TGCGCCAGCAGCAGGGGGGGAGTCTACGAGCAGTACTTC	CASSRGGVYEQYF	NA	TRBJ2-7	TRBV5-1	many
TGTGCCACTGAGGAACACCCATACGAGCAGTACTTC	CATEEHPYEQYF	NA	TRBJ2-7	TRBV7-9	many
TGTGCCAGCAGGACGACAGGGGTCGGTGGCTACACCTTC	CASRTTGVGGYTF	TRBD1	TRBJ1-2	TRBV7-9	NA
TGTGCCAGCAGCCAAGGCGAGGGAGGCTCCTACGAGCAGTACTTC	CASSQGEGGSYEQYF	NA	TRBJ2-7	TRBV4-2	many
TGTGCCAGCAGCAAGGCCAGCCAGGGGGGGGAACCCCAGCATTTT	CASSKASQGGEPQHF	NA	TRBJ1-5	TRBV21-1	few
TGCAGCGTTGTGGACAGGGGCTACGAGCAGTACTTC	CSVVDRGYEQYF	TRBD1	TRBJ2-7	TRBV29-1	NA
TGTGCCAGCAGCTTAGATGGAGGGGGCAAGCGAGAGCAGTACTTC	CASSLDGGGKREQYF	NA	TRBJ2-7	TRBV7-2	many
TGTGCCAGCAGCTTAGTCGGCGGGGACACTGAAGCTTTCTTT	CASSLVGGDTEAFF	NA	TRBJ1-1	TRBV13	NA
TGCGCCAGCAGCCCCGGCAATCAGGTCGAATACATTCAGTACTTC	CASSPGNQVEYIQYF	NA	TRBJ2-4	TRBV5-1	many
TGTGCCAGCAGTCAAATAAGCGGGCGTAAAGACAATGAGCAGTTCTTC	CASSQISGRKDNEQFF	NA	TRBJ2-1	TRBV23-1	NA
TGTGCCAGCAGCCCCCCCCTGCGGGAGCGGCCCTACAATGAGCAGTTCTTC	CASSPPLRERPYNEQFF	TRBD2	TRBJ2-1	TRBV7-8	many
TGTGCCAGCAGCCCTCCGGACAGGGCCTACGAGCAGTACTTC	CASSPPDRAYEQYF	TRBD1	TRBJ2-7	TRBV3-1	many
TGTGCCAGCAGTTTCGAGGAATCTGGAAACACCATATATTTT	CASSFEESGNTIYF	NA	TRBJ1-3	TRBV6-8	NA
TGCGCCAGCAGTGAGACACAGTCCTCGGGTCAGCCCCAGCATTTT	CASSETQSSGQPQHF	NA	TRBJ1-5	TRBV10-2	many
TGTGCCAGCAGCCCGGGGAGATACGAGCAGTACAATGAGCAGTTCTTC	CASSPGRYEQYNEQFF	NA	TRBJ2-1	TRBV28	NA
TGTGCCAGTAGTAACGACAGGGAGGAGACCCAGTACTTC	CASSNDREETQYF	TRBD1	TRBJ2-5	TRBV19	many
TGTGCCAGCAGTTTTTTGACCCGGGCCCCTAGCTCCTACGAGCAGTACTTC	CASSFLTRAPSSYEQYF	NA	TRBJ2-7	TRBV28	NA
TGTGCCAGCAGGGGTACAGGGAACTCCTACGAGCAGTACTTC	CASRGTGNSYEQYF	NA	TRBJ2-7	TRBV7-8	many
TGTGCCAGCAGCTATGGATCAGAGACCCAGTACTTC	CASSYGSETQYF	NA	TRBJ2-5	TRBV7-2	many
TGTGCCAGCAGTTACTCGAGCGAGCAGTTCTTC	CASSYSSEQFF	NA	TRBJ2-1	TRBV6-5	many